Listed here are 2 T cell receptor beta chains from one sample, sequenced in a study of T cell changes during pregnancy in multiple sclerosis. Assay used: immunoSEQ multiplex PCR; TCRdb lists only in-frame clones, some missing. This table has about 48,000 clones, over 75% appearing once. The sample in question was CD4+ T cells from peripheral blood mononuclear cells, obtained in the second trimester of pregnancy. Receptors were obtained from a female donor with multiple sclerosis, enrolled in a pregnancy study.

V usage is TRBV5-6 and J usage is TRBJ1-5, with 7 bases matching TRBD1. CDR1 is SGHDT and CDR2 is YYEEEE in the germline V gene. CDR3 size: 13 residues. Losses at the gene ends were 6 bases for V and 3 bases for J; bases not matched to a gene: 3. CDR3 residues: CASTRGVNQPQHF. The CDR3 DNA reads TGTGCCAGCACCAGGGGGGTCAATCAGCCCCAGCATTTT.

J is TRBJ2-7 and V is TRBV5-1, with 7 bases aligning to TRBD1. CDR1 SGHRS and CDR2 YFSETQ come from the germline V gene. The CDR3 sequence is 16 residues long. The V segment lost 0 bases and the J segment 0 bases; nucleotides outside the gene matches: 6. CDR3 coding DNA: TGCGCCAGCAGCTTGGCCATACAGGGGTTCTCCTACGAGCAGTACTTC. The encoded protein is CASSLAIQGFSYEQYF.